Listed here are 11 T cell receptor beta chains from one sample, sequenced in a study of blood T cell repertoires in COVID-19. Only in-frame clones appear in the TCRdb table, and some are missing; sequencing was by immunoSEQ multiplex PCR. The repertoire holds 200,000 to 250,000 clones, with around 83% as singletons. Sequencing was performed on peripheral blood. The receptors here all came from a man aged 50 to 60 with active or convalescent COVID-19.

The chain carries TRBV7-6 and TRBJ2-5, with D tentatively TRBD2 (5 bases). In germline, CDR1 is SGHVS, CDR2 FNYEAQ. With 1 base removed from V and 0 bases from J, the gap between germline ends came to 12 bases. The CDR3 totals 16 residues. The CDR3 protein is CASSLVGMGYQETQYF. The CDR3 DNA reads TGTGCCAGCAGCTTAGTCGGGATGGGGTACCAAGAGACCCAGTACTTC. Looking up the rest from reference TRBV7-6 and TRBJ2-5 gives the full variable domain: GAGVSQSPRYKVTKRGQDVALRCDPISGHVSLYWYRQALGQGPEFLTYFNYEAQQDKSGLPNDRFSAERPEGSISTLTIQRTEQRDSAMYRCASSLVGMGYQETQYFGPGTRLLVL.

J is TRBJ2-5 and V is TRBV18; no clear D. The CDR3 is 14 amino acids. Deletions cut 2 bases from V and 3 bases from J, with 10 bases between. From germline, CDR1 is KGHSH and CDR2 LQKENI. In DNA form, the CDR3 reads TGTGCCAGCTCACCAAATACAGTCGAAGAGACCCAGTACTTC. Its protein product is CASSPNTVEETQYF.

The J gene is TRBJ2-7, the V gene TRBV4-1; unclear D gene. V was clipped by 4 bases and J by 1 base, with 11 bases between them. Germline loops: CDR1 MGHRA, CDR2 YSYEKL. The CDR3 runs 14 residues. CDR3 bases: TGCGCCAGCAGCCCCCGTGGGCGATCCTACGAGCAGTACTTC. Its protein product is CASSPRGRSYEQYF.

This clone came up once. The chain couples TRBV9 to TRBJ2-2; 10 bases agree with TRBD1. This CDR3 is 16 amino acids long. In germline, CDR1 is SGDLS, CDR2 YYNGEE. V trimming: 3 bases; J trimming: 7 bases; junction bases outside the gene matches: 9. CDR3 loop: CASSATGQGINGELFF. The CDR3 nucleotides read TGTGCCAGCAGCGCGACGGGACAGGGGATAAACGGGGAGCTGTTTTTT.

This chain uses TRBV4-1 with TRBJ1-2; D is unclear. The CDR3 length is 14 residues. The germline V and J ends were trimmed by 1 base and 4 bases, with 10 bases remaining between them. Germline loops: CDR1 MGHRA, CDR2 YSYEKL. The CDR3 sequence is CASSQGALVYGYTF. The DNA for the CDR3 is TGCGCCAGCAGCCAAGGGGCGTTGGTCTATGGCTACACCTTC.

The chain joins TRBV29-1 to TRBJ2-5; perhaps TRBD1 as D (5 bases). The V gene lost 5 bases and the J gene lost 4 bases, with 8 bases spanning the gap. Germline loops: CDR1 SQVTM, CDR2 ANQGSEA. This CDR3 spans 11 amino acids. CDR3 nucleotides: TGCAGCGTTTCTAGGGGAGAGACCCAGTACTTC. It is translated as CSVSRGETQYF.

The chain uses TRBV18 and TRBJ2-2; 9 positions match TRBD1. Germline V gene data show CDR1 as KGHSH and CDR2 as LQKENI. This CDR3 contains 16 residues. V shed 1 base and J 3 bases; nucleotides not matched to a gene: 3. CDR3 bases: TGTGCCAGCTCACCACTGAGACAGGGGGACACCGGGGAGCTGTTTTTT. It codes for CASSPLRQGDTGELFF.

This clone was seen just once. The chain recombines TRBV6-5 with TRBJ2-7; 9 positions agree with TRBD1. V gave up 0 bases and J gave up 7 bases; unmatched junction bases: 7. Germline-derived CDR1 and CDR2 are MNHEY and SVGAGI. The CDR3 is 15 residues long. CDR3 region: CASSYSGTGTMEQYF. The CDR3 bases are TGTGCCAGCAGTTACTCCGGGACAGGGACGATGGAGCAGTACTTC.

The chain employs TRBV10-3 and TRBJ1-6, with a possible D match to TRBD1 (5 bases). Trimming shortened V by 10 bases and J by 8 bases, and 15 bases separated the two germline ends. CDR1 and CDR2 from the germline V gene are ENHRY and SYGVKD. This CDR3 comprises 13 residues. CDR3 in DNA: TGTGCCACCGAGCCCGGGGGTGATTCACCCCTCCACTTT. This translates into CATEPGGDSPLHF.

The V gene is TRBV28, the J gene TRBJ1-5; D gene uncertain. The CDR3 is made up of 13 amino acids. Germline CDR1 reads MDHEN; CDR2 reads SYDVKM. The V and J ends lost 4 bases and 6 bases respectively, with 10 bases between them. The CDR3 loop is CASSYASGQPQHF. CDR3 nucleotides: TGTGCCAGCAGTTACGCATCCGGTCAGCCCCAGCATTTT. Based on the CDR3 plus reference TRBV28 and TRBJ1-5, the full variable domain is DVKVTQSSRYLVKRTGEKVFLECVQDMDHENMFWYRQDPGLGLRLIYFSYDVKMKEKGDIPEGYSVSREKKERFSLILESASTNQTSMYLCASSYASGQPQHFGDGTRLSIL.

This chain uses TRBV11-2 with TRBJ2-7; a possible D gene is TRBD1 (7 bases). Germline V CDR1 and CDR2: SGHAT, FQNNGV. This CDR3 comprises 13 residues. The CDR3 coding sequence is TGTGCCAGCAGCACCGGGGGACAGCCTCTGGTAGTAGTC. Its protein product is CASSTGGQPLVVV.